The sequence of this T cell receptor beta chain was determined in a study of brain T cells in children with intractable seizures. The time point was: blood from clinic visit 5 months post-surgery; TSC patient then seizure free. Assay: immunoSEQ multiplex PCR; the TCRdb copy retains only in-frame clones and omits some. The sample lists under 400,000 clones; over 90% were seen once. The sample holds one count of this clone. This specimen was peripheral blood, taken around 5 months after surgery. This receptor was identified in a boy younger than two with tuberous sclerosis and intractable seizures.

Here the CDR3 DNA reads TGTGCCAGCAGCCAGACAGGGAACACTGAAGCTTTCTTT. Amino acids: CASSQTGNTEAFF. This chain connects TRBV7-9 to TRBJ1-1; D perhaps matches TRBD1 (6 bases). Germline loops: CDR1 SEHNR, CDR2 FQNEAQ (reference sequence). This CDR3 is built from 13 residues. Deletions cut 5 bases from V and 1 base from J, with 8 bases between.